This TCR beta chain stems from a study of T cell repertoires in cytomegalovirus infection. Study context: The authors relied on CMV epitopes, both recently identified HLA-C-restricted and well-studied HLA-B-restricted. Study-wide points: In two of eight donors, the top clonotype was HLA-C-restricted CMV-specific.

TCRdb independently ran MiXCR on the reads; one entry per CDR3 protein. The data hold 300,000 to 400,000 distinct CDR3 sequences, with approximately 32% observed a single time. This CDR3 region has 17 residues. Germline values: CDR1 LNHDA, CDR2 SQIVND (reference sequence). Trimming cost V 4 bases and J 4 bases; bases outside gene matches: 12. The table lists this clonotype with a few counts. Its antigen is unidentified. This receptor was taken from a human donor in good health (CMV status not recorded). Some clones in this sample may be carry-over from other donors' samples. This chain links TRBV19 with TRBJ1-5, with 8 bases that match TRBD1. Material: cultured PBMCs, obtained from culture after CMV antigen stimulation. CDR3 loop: CASSTLLTQGDNQPQHF. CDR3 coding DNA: TGTGCCAGTAGTACCCTACTCACACAGGGGGATAATCAGCCCCAGCATTTT.